This TCR beta chain was sequenced during a study of CD8 T cells in Susac syndrome. Notes on this clonotype: The antigen is not known.

Study-level findings and limits: The study acknowledged a relatively small number of individuals in its TCR sequencing and HLA analysis.

The CDR3 runs to 15 residues. The V gene lost 6 bases and the J gene lost 4 bases, with 19 bases spanning the gap. Germline CDR1 and CDR2: MNHEY and SVGAGI. From blood CD8+ and CD4+ T cells, TCR beta sequences were generated. The patients serving as multiple sclerosis controls were treatment-naive. They had stable or active relapsing-remitting disease and fulfilled revised McDonald criteria. An input of about 0.5 to 1 ug of RNA was subjected to reverse transcription using random hexamers. An immunoSEQ multiplex PCR generated amplified TCR beta CDR3 products spanning 54 Vbeta and 13 Jbeta. TCRdb re-derived calls from the immunoSEQ multiplex PCR reads in MiXCR, one entry per CDR3 protein. The table lists approximately 300,000 distinct CDR3 sequences, approximately 89% of them singletons.

The V and J genes are TRBV6-5 and TRBJ2-7, with a possible D match to TRBD2 (6 bases). This receptor was identified in a human donor with multiple sclerosis. The sequencing sample was made of CD8+ T cells from PBMCs. DNA for the CDR3: TGTGCCAGCAGCCCCGAGATTGGGGAGGCTTACGAGCAGTACTTC. The encoded protein is CASSPEIGEAYEQYF.